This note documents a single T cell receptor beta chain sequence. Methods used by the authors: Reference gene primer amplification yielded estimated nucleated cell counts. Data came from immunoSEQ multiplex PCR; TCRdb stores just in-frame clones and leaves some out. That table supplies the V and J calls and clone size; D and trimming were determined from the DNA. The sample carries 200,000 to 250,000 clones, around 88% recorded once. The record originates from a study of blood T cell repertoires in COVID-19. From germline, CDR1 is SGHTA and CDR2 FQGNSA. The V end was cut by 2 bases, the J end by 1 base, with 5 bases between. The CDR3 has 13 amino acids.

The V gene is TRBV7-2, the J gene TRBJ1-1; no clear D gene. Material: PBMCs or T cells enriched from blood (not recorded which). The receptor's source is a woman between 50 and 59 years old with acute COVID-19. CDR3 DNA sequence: TGTGCCAGCAGCTTATTCCAGAACACTGAAGCTTTCTTT. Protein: CASSLFQNTEAFF.